The clone carrying this T cell receptor (beta chain) was found many times. The sample is drawn from a study of neurological immune-mediated disorders. CDR1 is SEHNR and CDR2 is FQNEAQ in the germline V gene (reference sequence). V was pared by 4 bases and J by 2 bases, with 5 bases of the junction left unmatched. The CDR3 sequence is 15 residues long. PBMCs numbering 2 million and stored at -80 C yielded the unsorted libraries. Every sequencing run produced over 190 million TCR-beta sequences that came from 15-18 subjects. TCRdb re-analysed the 5' RACE reads in MiXCR, keeping a single row per CDR3 protein. The sample shows more than 75,000 distinct CDR3 sequences, 3% to 4.5% of them seen only once.

The chain combines TRBV7-9 with TRBJ2-1, with TRBD2 matching 7 bases. Sequenced material: PBMCs. This TCR came from a woman aged 45-65 years with multiple sclerosis. In DNA, the CDR3 is TGTGCCAGCAGCTCGCGGGGGAACACCTACAATGAGCAGTTCTTC. Protein sequence: CASSSRGNTYNEQFF. Filled out from reference TRBV7-9 and TRBJ2-1, the complete variable domain reads DTGVSQNPRHKITKRGQNVTFRCDPISEHNRLYWYRQTLGQGPEFLTYFQNEAQLEKSRLLSDRFSAERPKGSFSTLEIQRTEQGDSAMYLCASSSRGNTYNEQFFGPGTRLTVL.